A single sample gave rise to the 13 T cell receptor beta chains below, sequenced in a study of CD8+CD57+ T cells in acquired aplastic anemia. It was genomic DNA that served as the template for profiling TCR beta VDJ and CDR3. TCRdb reprocessed the reads with MiXCR, giving one entry per CDR3 protein. The sample consists of some 130,000 distinct CDR3 sequences, around two fifths of them appearing once. The sequencing sample was made of sorted CD4+, CD8+, or CD8+CD57+ T cells (not recorded which) from PBMCs. The receptors shown here come from a human donor in good health, serving as a control.

With respect to this clonotype: Since no conserved phenylalanine or tryptophan closes the CDR3, a read error is the likely cause. In nucleotides, the CDR3 is TGCGCCAGCAGCTTGGCAACCGGGACAGGGAGGCCCAATGAGCAGTTCCTC. This translates into CASSLATGTGRPNEQFL. The chain employs TRBV5-1 and TRBJ2-1; 9 bases line up with TRBD1. Trimming removed 0 bases from V and 6 bases from J; junction bases left unmatched: 10. CDR1 and CDR2 from the germline V gene are SGHRS and YFSETQ. The CDR3 contains 17 residues.

The V and J genes are TRBV15 and TRBJ2-7; TRBD2 agrees at 9 bases. The CDR3 has 15 residues. V shed 1 base and J 4 bases; nucleotides not matched to a gene: 5. Germline CDR1 and CDR2: LNHNV and YYDKDF (reference sequence). In DNA form, the CDR3 reads TGTGCCACCAGCAGAGCCCCGCGGGAGGGATACGAGCAGTACTTC. As protein: CATSRAPREGYEQYF.

Notes on this clonotype: A much larger clone differs from this one at a single base, so this may be a read error. The chain couples TRBV11-2 to TRBJ1-2; perhaps TRBD1 as D (6 bases). CDR3 length: 19 amino acids. The germline CDR1 and CDR2 sequences are SGHAT and FQNNGV. V lost 4 bases and J lost 1, with 25 bases in between. CDR3 sequence: CASSSVALNRAQLNYGYTF. CDR3 DNA sequence: TGTGCCAGCAGCTCCGTTGCCCTCAACAGGGCCCAACTTAACTATGGCTACACCTTC. Based on the CDR3 plus reference TRBV11-2 and TRBJ1-2, the full variable domain is EAGVAQSPRYKIIEKRQSVAFWCNPISGHATLYWYQQILGQGPKLLIQFQNNGVVDDSQLPKDRFSAERLKGVDSTLKIQPAKLEDSAVYLCASSSVALNRAQLNYGYTFGSGTRLTVV.

This chain connects TRBV15 to TRBJ2-3; a weak D match, TRBD1 (5 bases). The tail of the sequence fits TRBJ1-5 better, so the J call may be wrong. The V gene's germline CDR1 is LNHNV and CDR2 YYDKDF (reference sequence). The CDR3 loop spans 15 amino acids. CDR3 DNA sequence: TGTGCCACCAGCAGAGGGTTAGGGGACGCAGATACGCAGCATTTT. It yields the protein CATSRGLGDADTQHF.

This clonotype was counted at least ten times. V is TRBV30 and J is TRBJ2-5; D might be TRBD1 (5 bases). CDR1 and CDR2 (germline): GTSNPN, SVGIG (reference sequence). V lost 3 bases and J lost 2, with 16 bases in between. The CDR3 extends over 15 amino acids. This CDR3 is CAWRPNGQGQETQYF. CDR3 bases: TGTGCCTGGAGACCCAATGGGCAGGGACAAGAGACCCAGTACTTC. The full variable domain, with the rest looked up from reference TRBV30 and TRBJ2-5, is SQTIHQWPATLVQPVGSPLSLECTVEGTSNPNLYWYRQAAGRGLQLLFYSVGIGQISSEVPQNLSASRPQDRQFILSSKKLLLSDSGFYLCAWRPNGQGQETQYFGPGTRLLVL.

The chain carries TRBV6-1 and TRBJ1-5; 7 bases match TRBD1. Per germline, CDR1 MNHNS and CDR2 SASEGT. V gave up 8 bases and J gave up 3 bases; unmatched junction bases: 13. The CDR3 loop spans 16 amino acids. DNA for the CDR3: TGTGCCAGCGAGTATATGACAGGGAGTATCAATCAGCCCCAGCATTTT. Translating it yields CASEYMTGSINQPQHF.

This chain connects TRBV20-1 to TRBJ1-5, with D possibly being TRBD1 (5 bases). The germline V gene has CDR1 DFQATT and CDR2 SNEGSKA (reference sequence). The germline V and J ends were trimmed by 3 bases and 6 bases, with 18 bases remaining between them. The CDR3 consists of 15 residues. CDR3 coding DNA: TGCAGTGCTAGCGTTACCAGGGAGATGGGTCAGCCCCAGCATTTT. It yields the protein CSASVTREMGQPQHF.

This clonotype came up many times. The gene calls are TRBV20-1 and TRBJ1-2; D is uncertain. Germline V CDR1 and CDR2: DFQATT, SNEGSKA (reference sequence). CDR3 size: 14 residues. V was cut by 1 base and J by 8 bases, with 17 bases left in between. CDR3 amino acids: CSARGERASVGYTF. The CDR3 region has the DNA TGCAGTGCTAGAGGGGAGAGGGCAAGTGTGGGCTACACCTTC.

Details on this clonotype: The junction differs from germline at one of its ends, possibly a read error. The V call is TRBV13, the J call TRBJ2-1; the D is unclear. The germline V gene encodes CDR1 PRHDT and CDR2 FYEKMQ (reference sequence). The CDR3 runs to 13 residues. CDR3 residues: CTSSLGRVHEQFF. CDR3 DNA: TGTACCAGCAGCTTAGGCCGAGTCCATGAGCAGTTCTTC.

The chain is built from TRBV20-1 and TRBJ2-5; D is ambiguous. The germline V gene has CDR1 DFQATT and CDR2 SNEGSKA (reference sequence). This CDR3 region has 12 residues. V was cut by 5 bases and J by 5 bases, with 12 bases left in between. CDR3 residues: CSAPPYGETQYF. CDR3 DNA: TGCAGTGCTCCCCCGTACGGGGAGACCCAGTACTTC.

This clonotype was counted many times. The chain is built from TRBV27 and TRBJ1-5; the D gene is possibly TRBD1 (5 bases). V was shortened by 0 bases and J by 4 bases, with 10 bases between the two germline ends. Germline CDR1 reads MNHEY; CDR2 reads SMNVEV (reference sequence). This CDR3 contains 15 residues. DNA of the CDR3: TGTGCCAGCAGTTTATCGACAGAGGCGAATCAGCCCCAGCATTTT. Translated: CASSLSTEANQPQHF.

There are many counts of this clonotype. The CDR3 DNA reads as TGCGCCAGCAGCTTGGCCCGGTGGGATACGCAGTATTTT. This translates into CASSLARWDTQYF. The chain has TRBV5-1 and TRBJ2-3, with no clear D. V shed 0 bases and J shed 6 bases, with 8 bases lying between them. Germline CDR1 and CDR2: SGHRS and YFSETQ. The CDR3 length is 13 residues.

The chain joins TRBV18 to TRBJ1-5; D is unresolved. The CDR3 totals 16 residues. Trimming took 0 bases from V and 4 from J, leaving 13 bases between them. CDR1 and CDR2 from the germline V gene are KGHSH and LQKENI. CDR3: CASSPPGGRDNQPQHF. The DNA for the CDR3 is TGTGCCAGCTCACCACCTGGCGGTAGAGATAATCAGCCCCAGCATTTT.